This record covers a single T cell receptor beta chain. Its antigen target is currently unknown. Base qualities are not recorded, but no much larger clone differs from it by a single base. A distance of 6 bases separates the germline ends of V and J, which lose 0 bases and 3 bases respectively. There are 13 amino acids in the CDR3, from cysteine to phenylalanine inclusive. The read is trimmed to its CDR3 DNA, 39 bases read in frame from base 1. CDR1 and CDR2, per the germline V gene (reference sequence), are LNHNV and YYDKDF. This entry comes from a study of blood T cell repertoires in COVID-19 (dated by TCRdb to 2019 to 2021). About the full investigation: Samples from collaborators originated in the United States, Italy and Spain and spanned both the acute and convalescent phases of COVID-19. The material from the prospective study consisted of cDNA or gDNA derived from T cells, B-cell-depleted T cells, or PBMCs. The repertoires were released in a freely available public database meant as a resource for research on the immune response to SARS-CoV-2. Where available, HLA class I and class II types were obtained from metadata supplied by the sample provider rather than from assay-based typing. The samples were drawn from the first 160 participants of the ongoing ImmuneRACE study and from about 1,200 subjects provided by 6 global collaborators. A de-identified subject ID, COVID-19 status, age in years and sex were almost always included in the sample metadata. The dataset comprised deeply sampled blood TCRbeta repertoires from subjects exposed to, actively infected with, or recovered from COVID-19. Points the paper makes about the study in general: Clinical and demographic metadata were provided uncurated, with the amount varying by source and participant.

Whole blood was collected in K2EDTA tubes by collaborating institutions according to the institutions' own protocols. Collaborator samples were shipped for TCRbeta analysis as frozen whole blood, isolated PBMCs, or DNA extracted from either sample type. TCRbeta CDR3 regions were amplified from genomic DNA using the immunoSEQ Assay, a bias-controlled multiplex PCR. The source study handled its data this way. Nucleated cell counts per sample were estimated from amplification of reference gene primers within the assay. To quantify the absolute abundance of each unique TCRbeta CDR3 rearrangement, sequence reads were collapsed and filtered. For each sample, productive Simpson clonality was calculated as the square root of Simpson's diversity index across productive rearrangements. Imported from immuneACCESS, the table was reduced by TCRdb to in-frame sequences with V and J called. These copies leave out some clones; in studies compared against another copy, an unresolved V gene accounts for under half, and the cause of the remainder is not known. The V and J calls and clone size are taken from that table; D and trimming were inferred from the DNA. This sample has around 100,000 clones in its table, and about 87% of those were observed once. The biggest ten clones account for around 7% of the sample.

The chain was built from TRBV15 and TRBJ2-7; the D gene is unclear. The sequence derives from a human donor with acute or convalescent COVID-19. The donor label of this sample is uncertain. The sequenced sample consisted of peripheral blood. The CDR3 region: CATSRDPGYEQYF. In nucleotide form, the sequence is TGTGCCACCAGCAGAGATCCCGGCTACGAGCAGTACTTC. With the rest looked up from the reference TRBV15 and TRBJ2-7 genes rather than sequenced, the full variable domain is DAMVIQNPRYQVTQFGKPVTLSCSQTLNHNVMYWYQQKSSQAPKLLFHYYDKDFNNEADTPDNFQSRRPNTSFCFLDIRSPGLGDTAMYLCATSRDPGYEQYFGPGTRLTVT.